The 8 T cell receptor beta chains below were found in one sample sequenced in a study of CD4 T cells in relation to SARS-CoV-2 and coronaviruses. The method was immunoSEQ multiplex PCR; TCRdb's version includes in-frame clones alone and lacks a portion of them. The data show around 20,000 clones, 70% to 85% seen once. For these TCRs, the target antigens are not known. Unexposed donor CD4+ T cells date from about 2010-2019, before the COVID-19 pandemic. After less than 11 days of culture, CD4+ T cells were isolated. Specimen: CD4+ T cells from PBMCs, cultured in vitro. The receptors shown here come from a human donor in good health.

This clone was picked up one time. This chain links TRBV18 with TRBJ2-3, with 8 nucleotides matching TRBD2. V shed 8 bases, J shed 5 bases, and the junction held 15 bases outside the gene matches. This CDR3 is 16 amino acids long. CDR1 and CDR2 (germline): KGHSH, LQKENI. The CDR3 coding sequence is TGTGCCAGCACCAACTACCCTAGCGCGGGGGGAGATACGCAGTATTTT. Translating gives CASTNYPSAGGDTQYF. The variable domain in full, with the rest retrieved from reference TRBV18 and TRBJ2-3, is NAGVMQNPRHLVRRRGQEARLRCSPMKGHSHVYWYRQLPEEGLKFMVYLQKENIIDESGMPKERFSAEFPKEGPSILRIQQVVRGDSAAYFCASTNYPSAGGDTQYFGPGTRLTVL.

V gene TRBV14 combines with J gene TRBJ2-2, with D unresolved. The CDR3 is 14 amino acids. V was pared by 0 bases and J by 4 bases, with 6 bases between. Germline CDR1 and CDR2: SGHDN and FVKESK. The CDR3 protein is CASSQEVLTGELFF. Written as DNA, the CDR3 is TGTGCCAGCAGCCAAGAGGTCCTCACCGGGGAGCTGTTTTTT.

This chain uses TRBV3-1 (or the pseudogene TRBV3-2) with TRBJ2-2, with D tentatively TRBD1 (6 bases). The CDR3 spans 17 residues. Germline CDR1 is LGHDT and CDR2 is YNNKEL (reference sequence). V lost 3 bases to trimming and J lost 4 bases, with 18 bases between them. The CDR3 loop reads CASSHKTGITFTGELFF. The CDR3 region has the DNA TGTGCCAGCAGCCACAAAACAGGGATAACATTCACCGGGGAGCTGTTTTTT.

The rearrangement uses TRBV2 and TRBJ2-7, with a possible D match to TRBD1 (5 bases). The CDR3 runs 14 residues. CDR1 SNHLY and CDR2 FYNNEI come from the germline V gene. Trimming pared 7 bases from V and 3 bases from J, leaving 16 bases between. The CDR3 bases are TGTGCCAGCATAGAGTGGGCAGGGTACTACGAGCAGTACTTC. Amino acid sequence: CASIEWAGYYEQYF.

The CDR3 nucleotides read TGCGCCAGCAGCCAAGATTTCGGGGTGGGGTATGGCTACACCTTC. Its translation is CASSQDFGVGYGYTF. This rearrangement joins TRBV4-1 to TRBJ1-2; D is ambiguous. CDR3 length: 15 amino acids. CDR1 is MGHRA, CDR2 YSYEKL, per germline. The V and J ends lost 0 bases and 5 bases respectively, with 13 bases between them.

This clone has a single count. This chain uses TRBV5-4 with TRBJ1-2, with D perhaps TRBD1 (6 bases). V lost 7 bases and J lost 8, with 18 bases in between. Germline CDR1 reads SGHNT; CDR2 reads YYREEE (reference sequence). This CDR3 contains 13 residues. The CDR3 spells CASRRGGARGYTF. As DNA, the CDR3 is TGTGCCAGCCGCCGGGGGGGCGCCAGAGGCTACACCTTC.

V usage is TRBV24-1 and J usage is TRBJ2-3; D is perhaps TRBD2 (6 bases). Germline V gives CDR1 KGHDR, CDR2 SFDVKD. The CDR3 has 13 residues. V lost 8 bases, J lost 2 bases, and 10 bases lay in between. CDR3 sequence reads: CATKGLTTDTQYF. For the CDR3, the DNA is TGTGCCACCAAGGGACTTACCACAGATACGCAGTATTTT.

The V gene is TRBV29-1, the J gene TRBJ1-1; 7 bases line up with TRBD1. The J segment lost 1 base and the V segment lost 7 bases, leaving 9 bases of the junction unmatched. This CDR3 has 14 amino acids. The germline V gene has CDR1 SQVTM and CDR2 ANQGSEA. The DNA of the CDR3 is TGCAGCGCCCGGGGGGGACAGCCGAACACTGAAGCTTTCTTT. Protein product: CSARGGQPNTEAFF.